The text below deals with one TCR beta chain. The CDR3 totals 19 residues. The junction had 13 bases not matched to a gene; V was cut back by 3 bases and J by 3 bases. Germline values: CDR1 MGHRA, CDR2 YSYEKL. Generated by immunoSEQ multiplex PCR, the TCRdb table keeps only in-frame clones and is missing some. The sample contains more than 85,000 clones, 91% of which appear only once. The source of the sample is a study of PD-L1 blockade in urothelial cancer. Study-level background: Men with urothelial cancer arising in the bladder made up about 90% of the roughly 29 patients.

Patients had locally advanced or metastatic urothelial carcinoma. The clonotype comes from a woman of 80 years or more with urothelial cancer. This sample comprised PBMCs, obtained around atezolizumab (anti-PD-L1) treatment. The chain couples TRBV4-1 to TRBJ2-7, with 14 bases aligning to TRBD2. This chain's CDR3 is CASSQVLLSGTSGSYEQYF. CDR3 coding DNA: TGCGCCAGCAGCCAGGTCCTTCTCTCCGGGACTAGCGGGAGCTACGAGCAGTACTTC.